This T cell receptor beta chain was sequenced for a study of OX40 agonist ivuxolimab in advanced cancers. Study-wide results and caveats: At 0.1 to 3.0 mg/kg and by week 6, CD4+ and CD8+ T cells in the blood had expanded clonally.

On this clone itself: The antigen remains unidentified.

The V gene lost 8 bases and the J gene lost 3 bases, with 17 bases spanning the gap. The length of the CDR3 is 14 residues. The germline CDR1 and CDR2 sequences are MDHEN and SYDVKM. The method was immunoSEQ multiplex PCR; TCRdb's version includes in-frame clones alone and lacks a portion of them. The table has fewer than 85,000 clones, 89% seen once. This TCR came from an adult with an advanced solid tumor such as melanoma, head and neck, liver or kidney cancer. The rearrangement joins TRBV28 to TRBJ2-7; the D gene could be TRBD1 or TRBD2 (5 bases each). The source was CD4+ or CD8+ T cells sorted from blood, collected in a trial of the OX40 agonist ivuxolimab. The CDR3 spells CASAGAGGNYEQYF. CDR3 coding DNA: TGTGCCAGCGCCGGGGCAGGCGGAAACTACGAGCAGTACTTC. Drawing the rest from reference TRBV28 and TRBJ2-7, the complete variable domain is DVKVTQSSRYLVKRTGEKVFLECVQDMDHENMFWYRQDPGLGLRLIYFSYDVKMKEKGDIPEGYSVSREKKERFSLILESASTNQTSMYLCASAGAGGNYEQYFGPGTRLTVT.